This TCR beta chain appears in the sequencing data of a study of regulatory T cells in long-lasting Graves disease (dated by TCRdb to the early 2020s). With respect to the entire study: Persistent Graves' disease was defined as antithyroid drug treatment for over 5 years with persistently positive TSH receptor autoantibodies. On average, persistent Graves' disease patients in the clinical cohort had been on antithyroid drugs for approximately ten years. A total of around 35 samples underwent TCR sequencing: about 13 from persistent and around 20 from newly diagnosed Graves' disease patients. The study was registered as a clinical trial and conducted in China. Patients with persistent Graves' disease were compared with patients with newly diagnosed Graves' disease using TCR sequencing and RNA sequencing of peripheral blood. General conclusions and limits of the study: Compared with newly diagnosed patients, patients with persistent Graves' disease had lower TCR Shannon entropy and fewer highly expanded clones, which suggests clonal expansion. Patients with persistent disease shared more public clonotypes (around 3,000) than newly diagnosed patients did (966). Only the TCR beta chain was sequenced and analyzed. Preferential use of TRBV28, TRBJ1-2 and TRBJ2-5 was observed in persistent disease, whereas TRBV20-1 and TRBJ2-1 were favored in newly diagnosed disease. The small sample size was acknowledged by the authors as a limitation that may reduce accuracy. Only peripheral blood was studied, because thyroid tissue, the primary lesion, was inaccessible.

Per the germline V gene, MNHEY is the CDR1 and SVGAGI is the CDR2. Trimming takes 0 bases from V and 6 bases from J, and the germline ends sit 10 bases apart. Its CDR3 holds 14 amino acids, cysteine through phenylalanine. CDR3 DNA is the only sequence kept; it has 42 bases, read in frame from the first base. Library preparation employed multiplex PCR. Sequencing took place on an Illumina HiSeq 4000. iRepertoire HTBI primers and Arm-PCR amplification of CDR3 regions were used to construct TCR beta libraries. Gel purification was performed on PCR products prior to sequencing. Processing in the source paper ran as follows. Across samples, approximately 68 TRBV and 13 to 15 TRBJ segments were identified and used for gene usage analysis of CDR3 amino acid clonotypes. Filtered high-quality paired reads were merged into contigs using COPE and FqMerger. BLAST was used to align contigs to IMGT TRBV, TRBD and TRBJ reference genes, and CDR3 was defined according to IMGT. Any clonotype with a frequency above 0.1% was counted as a highly expanded clone. Shannon entropy served as the measure of repertoire diversity, while the Gini coefficient captured V-J evenness. Clonotypes shared by more than one individual were considered public. TCRdb reprocessing: public reads trimmed at Q25 with fastp, clones called with MiXCR, in-frame beta chains kept. Rows matching on CDR3 protein sequence are summarized as one entry with the most common DNA and genes. The V and J calls come from TCRdb's annotation, not from the publication. This sample gives around 500,000 distinct CDR3 sequences in total; about a fifth of them show up just once. The ten biggest clones cover 6.5% to 8% of the sample.

On this clonotype: It has no known antigen specificity. One base away there is no much larger clone; base qualities are not given.

What the time point label conveys for this sample: persistent/refractory GD, antithyroid drugs over 5 years with positive TRAb. For both TCR sequencing and RNA sequencing, RNA was extracted from PBMCs using TRIzol. Graves' disease was diagnosed according to American Thyroid Association guidelines. Patients for the study were recruited at an endocrinology department in Xi'an, China. Each patient gave 7 to 9.5 milliliters of peripheral blood, collected in an EDTA anticoagulant tube. Ficoll Paque Plus density gradient separation was used to isolate PBMCs, and no additional T cell sorting was done. RNA quality was checked with an Agilent 2100 Bioanalyzer and agarose gel, and concentration with a NanoDrop 2000.

Source: peripheral blood mononuclear cells (PBMCs), taken when the disease was refractory, from a patient treated with antithyroid drugs. The V and J genes are TRBV6-5 and TRBJ2-3, with no confidently assigned D gene. The clonotype originates from a female donor with Graves disease. CDR3 region: CASSYSSSRDTQYF. Here is the DNA: TGTGCCAGCAGTTACTCCTCCAGCCGGGATACGCAGTATTTT.